This TCR beta chain appears in the sequencing data of a study of immune heterogeneity within non-small cell lung tumors. Study-wide background: Of all tumors, 4 turned out to be squamous cell carcinomas, approximately eleven were non-squamous carcinomas and 1 was not otherwise specified. Findings of the study overall: There were identical dominant CDR3 beta clonotypes recurring across tumor sites within a patient, together with site-unique high-frequency clones. Local tumor mutational burden, with an R of about 0.34, correlated moderately but significantly with local T-cell clonality.

TCR beta CDR3 regions came from multiplex PCR with 32 forward V and 13 reverse J primers. MiXCR, applied by TCRdb to the multiplex PCR reads, yields one record per CDR3 protein. Of 4,500 to 7,000 distinct CDR3 sequences in the sample, around 23% were seen once. CDR3 length: 13 residues. CDR1 MNHNS and CDR2 SASEGT come from the germline V gene. Trimming took off 3 bases at V and 11 bases at J, with 14 bases between the two ends. Genomic DNA extracted from bulk tumor tissue served as template. A total of about 0.6 ug was used per sample. Every primary tumor yielded several biopsies, spaced far apart, that were taken during surgery. Enrolled individuals presented with untreated, newly diagnosed non-small cell lung cancer and received curative surgery. The donor pool consisted of newly diagnosed non-small cell lung cancer patients who were having surgery with curative intent. In its sample, this clonotype is medium-sized. Its target is not known.

This clonotype was sampled from a man aged 55 to 70 with non-small cell lung cancer. The chain joins TRBV6-1 to TRBJ1-3; D gene uncertain. The sequenced sample consisted of lung tumor tissue. The CDR3 DNA is TGTGCCAGCAGTGACGGGGTCGGAAATGCCATATATTTT. As protein: CASSDGVGNAIYF.